The rows below give T cell receptor beta chains drawn from one sample of a study of blood T cell repertoires in COVID-19. Clones were read by immunoSEQ multiplex PCR, and TCRdb kept only the in-frame ones, dropping some. The profile covers around 130,000 clones, with 75% to 90% appearing a single time and about 4.3% taken by the ten largest. Sequencing was carried out using peripheral blood. These receptors came from a human donor in a cohort sampled during active COVID-19. CDR3s include the opening cysteine and the closing phenylalanine or tryptophan. The D gene is left open where the match is weak.

v_call cdr3_length d_call cdr3_aa
TRBV11-3 14 TRBD2 CASSRGGSTDTQYF
TRBV30 14 - CAWSNTGMNTEAFF
TRBV19 16 TRBD2 CASSIGLAGGTDTQYF
TRBV10-2 12 TRBD1 CASSPAQGLAFF
TRBV7-7 13 - CASSSGTYNEQFF
TRBV5-6 14 - CASSLGARQGTQYF
TRBV6-5 13 - CASRPGVNYGYTF
TRBV19 14 TRBD2 CASSIPGGTETQYF
TRBV27 17 - CASSSPWSRRDTGELFF
TRBV28 15 TRBD2 CASSSGLAVDNEQFF
TRBV5-6 14 TRBD2 CASGREEGKETQYF
TRBV27 13 - CASSTGSGTEAFF
TRBV27 15 - CASSSRPFRGEKLFF
TRBV7-2 16 TRBD2 CASSLGLAGGHNEQYF
TRBV6-4 17 TRBD1 CASMVPYRGACDSPLHF
TRBV4-3 13 TRBD2 CASSPNRLAPQYF
TRBV2 16 TRBD1 CASSLSGQGRGTEAFF
TRBV9 18 TRBD2 CASSVRMLAGEGTDTQYF
TRBV7-3 14 - CASSPTGWRGQQYF
TRBV30 12 - CAWSHSRTATFF